The present T cell receptor (beta chain) was sequenced within a study of low-dose radiotherapy and immunotherapy resistance in tumors. This clonotype was detected many times. The time point: before trial treatment. CDR1 ENHRY and CDR2 SYGVKD come from the germline V gene. Trimming left V 5 bases short and J 1 base short, with 12 bases between. The CDR3 is 14 amino acids. TRAV- and TRBV-specific primers primed first-strand cDNA, covering alpha and beta chains. Over about 19 PCR cycles, TCRs were amplified from a constant-region primer and V-primer adapter. One entry per CDR3 protein, called by TCRdb with MiXCR from the reads. The table shows 65,000 to 90,000 distinct CDR3 sequences, with 18% occurring only once.

Sequenced material: PBMCs, taken before treatment. The chain couples TRBV10-3 to TRBJ2-7; no definite D call. This receptor was identified in a male donor with prostate cancer. CDR3 nucleotides: TGTGCCATCAGTTTAGACACAACGTCCTACGAGCAGTACTTC. Its translation is CAISLDTTSYEQYF.